This is a list of T cell receptor beta chains from one sample in a study of human T cells and chemical hapten exposure. MiXCR was run by TCRdb on the RACE reads, yielding one entry per CDR3 protein. The sample yields just under 350,000 distinct CDR3 sequences, about 7% seen once. Sequenced here: whole blood, sampled in connection with sensitization to the hapten diphenylcyclopropenone (DPC). The receptor source for this set is a young woman with alopecia areata. Some clones in this sample may be carry-over from other donors' samples. The CDR3 runs from the conserved cysteine through the conserved F or W. D genes are given only for firm matches. Clone sizes are given selectively: once, few, many, or a class where the clone is expanded.

abundance	d_gene	v_gene	j_gene	CDR3aa	CDR3nt
few	-	TRBV7-2	TRBJ1-6	CASSPDSGSTNSPLHF	TGTGCCAGCAGCCCCGACAGTGGCTCCACGAATTCACCCCTCCACTTT
-	-	TRBV18	TRBJ1-3	CASSTRRQDVSGNTIYF	TGTGCCAGCTCAACCCGAAGACAGGACGTCTCTGGAAACACCATATATTTT
many	TRBD1	TRBV6-2/TRBV6-3	TRBJ2-6	CASSYPGQGVKTGANVLTF	TGTGCCAGCAGTTACCCGGGACAGGGGGTTAAAACTGGGGCCAACGTCCTGACTTTC
-	-	TRBV27	TRBJ1-6	CASRMAQQYNSPLHF	TGTGCCAGCCGCATGGCACAGCAATATAATTCACCCCTCCACTTT
few	-	TRBV5-1	TRBJ1-1	CASSLGGVRNTEAFF	TGCGCCAGCAGCTTGGGCGGGGTGAGAAACACTGAAGCTTTCTTT
-	-	TRBV7-2	TRBJ2-3	CASSLGILADTQYF	TGTGCCAGCAGCTTGGGCATCTTAGCAGATACGCAGTATTTT
-	-	TRBV6-2/TRBV6-3	TRBJ1-1	CASSLHEVGTEAFF	TGTGCCAGCAGCCTGCACGAGGTCGGCACTGAAGCTTTCTTT
-	-	TRBV7-9	TRBJ2-3	CASSFTGPFDTQYF	TGTGCCAGCAGCTTCACTGGACCTTTTGATACGCAGTATTTT
few	-	TRBV3-1	TRBJ2-3	CASSQDPRSTDTQYF	TGTGCCAGCAGCCAAGATCCGCGCAGCACAGATACGCAGTATTTT
-	-	TRBV5-5	TRBJ1-1	CASSFTVSGTEAFF	TGTGCCAGCAGCTTCACAGTGAGCGGGACTGAAGCTTTCTTT
-	-	TRBV6-2/TRBV6-3	TRBJ2-1	CASAGNEQFF	TGTGCCTCGGCCGGGAATGAGCAGTTCTTC
few	-	TRBV18	TRBJ2-7	CASSPRDAYEQYF	TGTGCCAGCTCACCACGAGACGCCTACGAGCAGTACTTC
many	-	TRBV7-3	TRBJ2-2	CASSSDRATNTGELFF	TGTGCCAGCAGCTCCGACCGGGCCACGAACACCGGGGAGCTGTTTTTT
few	-	TRBV6-2/TRBV6-3	TRBJ2-3	CASNRGTSTDTQYF	TGTGCCAGCAACCGGGGAACGAGCACAGATACGCAGTATTTT